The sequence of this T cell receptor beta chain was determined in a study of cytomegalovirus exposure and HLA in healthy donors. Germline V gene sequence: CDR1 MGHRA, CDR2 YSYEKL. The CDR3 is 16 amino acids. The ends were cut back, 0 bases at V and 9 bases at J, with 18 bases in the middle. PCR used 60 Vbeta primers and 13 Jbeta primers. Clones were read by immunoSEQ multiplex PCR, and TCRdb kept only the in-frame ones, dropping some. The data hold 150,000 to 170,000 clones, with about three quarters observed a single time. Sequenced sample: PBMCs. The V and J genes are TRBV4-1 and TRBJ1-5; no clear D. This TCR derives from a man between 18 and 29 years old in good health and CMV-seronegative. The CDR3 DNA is TGCGCCAGCAGCCAAGAATCGAGGCAGATTCTAGTGCCCCAGCATTTT. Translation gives CASSQESRQILVPQHF.